The subject of this entry is one TCR beta chain. Nashville, Tennessee was home to all donors, who were Caucasian adults. This entry comes from a study of shared clonotypes between healthy human individuals. In the study overall: The people who gave samples were two women and three men aged 18 to 49.

Repertoires were generated with immunoSEQ multiplex PCR, while TCRdb's copy carries only in-frame clones and drops some. Among a few million clones, around nine tenths were seen once, and the ten largest hold roughly 0.15%. This receptor was taken from a man aged 18 to 29 in good health. Sequences were obtained from naive CD4+ T cells sorted from blood. Subset described: CD45RA+ positively selected.

This CDR3 reads CASSQGLRDRQVTDTQYF. The CDR3 DNA reads TGTGCCAGCAGCCAAGGGCTTAGGGACCGCCAAGTCACAGATACGCAGTATTTT. The chain employs TRBV14 and TRBJ2-3; D may match TRBD1 or TRBD2 (5 bases each). This CDR3 comprises 18 residues. Germline-derived CDR1 and CDR2 are SGHDN and FVKESK. V lost 1 base to trimming and J lost 2 bases, with 19 bases between them.